These 23 T cell receptor beta chains were sequenced from one sample in a study of T cell responses to AZD1222 COVID-19 vaccine. Sequencing was performed with immunoSEQ multiplex PCR; in TCRdb, only in-frame clones are kept and a portion is missing. This sample carries 90,000 to 120,000 clones, 85% to 90% of them seen once, and the ten largest clones take over 15%. The sample was peripheral blood, taken on day 0 of AZD1222 vaccination. Source of these receptors: an adult in good health.

The chain combines TRBV5-1 with TRBJ1-6, with 9 bases fitting TRBD1. This CDR3 comprises 18 residues. Germline V gene lookup returns CDR1 SGHRS and CDR2 YFSETQ. Trimming cost V 5 bases and J 4 bases; bases outside gene matches: 13. Written as DNA, the CDR3 is TGCGCCAGCAGTCAATCATCCCCGGGACAGGGATATAATTCACCCCTCCACTTT. Amino acids: CASSQSSPGQGYNSPLHF.

This clone was counted only a few times. The chain has TRBV28 and TRBJ2-7; a possible D gene is TRBD1 (5 bases). Trimming removed 4 bases at V and 4 bases at J, with 17 bases between. The length of the CDR3 is 15 residues. Germline CDR1 is MDHEN and CDR2 is SYDVKM. The CDR3 here is CASSSIGSPGYEQYF. For the CDR3, the DNA is TGTGCCAGCAGTTCCATAGGGTCCCCAGGGTACGAGCAGTACTTC.

The V and J genes are TRBV5-1 and TRBJ1-3, with D perhaps matching TRBD1 (5 bases). CDR1 SGHRS and CDR2 YFSETQ come from the germline V gene. V lost 7 bases and J lost 5, with 16 bases in between. The CDR3 spans 14 residues. CDR3 in DNA: TGCGCCAGCCAGGACGGGGGAGTACGAAACACCATATATTTT. The encoded protein is CASQDGGVRNTIYF.

This chain links TRBV5-5 with TRBJ1-6; D not certain. V lost 1 base and J 3 bases, leaving 11 bases between the germline ends. The CDR3 has 16 residues. Germline assignment: CDR1 SGHKS and CDR2 YYEKEE (reference sequence). CDR3 nucleotide sequence: TGTGCCAGCAGCTTGTCGTTCGACAACTATAATTCACCCCTCCACTTT. Translation gives CASSLSFDNYNSPLHF.

The chain recombines TRBV18 with TRBJ2-7; D ambiguous. CDR3 length: 13 amino acids. The V end was cut by 5 bases, the J end by 3 bases, with 11 bases between. Germline CDR1 KGHSH, CDR2 LQKENI. CDR3 sequence: CASSLGSIYEQYF. In DNA, the CDR3 is TGTGCCAGCTCATTAGGCAGCATCTACGAGCAGTACTTC.

This chain links TRBV28 with TRBJ2-7; weak D call: TRBD1 (6 bases). The CDR3 is made up of 12 amino acids. V lost 6 bases and J lost 3, with 9 bases in between. Germline loops: CDR1 MDHEN, CDR2 SYDVKM. The CDR3 protein is CASRPDSYEQYF. The CDR3 DNA sequence: TGTGCCAGCAGACCGGACAGCTACGAGCAGTACTTC.

The V call is TRBV12-3 or TRBV12-4, the J call TRBJ2-3; D not resolved. This CDR3 has 13 amino acids. Trimming took off 1 base at V and 3 bases at J, with 5 bases between the two ends. The chain's CDR3 is CASSLGQTDTQYF. In DNA form, the CDR3 reads TGTGCCAGCAGTTTAGGCCAAACAGATACGCAGTATTTT.

This clone was seen more than once but under ten times. The genes are TRBV28 and TRBJ2-7; 7 bases are shared with TRBD1. With V trimmed by 2 bases and J by 0 bases, 10 bases remained unmatched. This CDR3 comprises 17 residues. Germline V gene sequence: CDR1 MDHEN, CDR2 SYDVKM. This chain's CDR3 is CASSLPTGALFSYEQYF. DNA of the CDR3: TGTGCCAGCAGTTTACCCACAGGGGCCCTCTTCTCCTACGAGCAGTACTTC.

The rearrangement joins TRBV5-1 to TRBJ1-1; a weak D match, TRBD1 (5 bases). V was clipped by 5 bases and J by 1 base, with 12 bases between them. The CDR3 loop spans 14 amino acids. CDR1 is SGHRS, CDR2 YFSETQ, per germline. The CDR3, as DNA: TGCGCCAGCAGGTATCAGGGAGGGAACACTGAAGCTTTCTTT. Amino acid sequence: CASRYQGGNTEAFF.

This sequence joins TRBV5-6 and TRBJ1-1, with D perhaps matching TRBD1 (5 bases). V lost 5 bases to trimming and J lost 0 bases, with 11 bases between them. CDR1 is SGHDT, CDR2 YYEEEE, per germline. This CDR3 is built from 14 residues. CDR3 residues: CASSPTGMNTEAFF. The CDR3 DNA follows: TGTGCCAGCAGTCCCACAGGAATGAACACTGAAGCTTTCTTT.

The table lists this clone with a count of one. V usage is TRBV18 and J usage is TRBJ1-1; the D is unclear. The ends were cut back, 6 bases at V and 1 base at J, with 9 bases in the middle. Germline CDR1 is KGHSH and CDR2 is LQKENI. There are 13 residues in the CDR3. DNA of the CDR3: TGTGCCAGCTCCGAGGCACCGAACACTGAAGCTTTCTTT. Amino acids: CASSEAPNTEAFF. Filled out from reference TRBV18 and TRBJ1-1, the complete variable domain reads NAGVMQNPRHLVRRRGQEARLRCSPMKGHSHVYWYRQLPEEGLKFMVYLQKENIIDESGMPKERFSAEFPKEGPSILRIQQVVRGDSAAYFCASSEAPNTEAFFGQGTRLTVV.

The chain has TRBV12-3 or TRBV12-4 and TRBJ1-2; 7 bases are shared with TRBD1. The V gene end was trimmed by 6 bases and the J gene end by 4 bases; junction bases not matched to a gene: 5. The CDR3 has 13 residues. CDR3 sequence: CASRKTGAYGYTF. The CDR3 DNA reads as TGTGCCAGCAGGAAAACAGGGGCCTATGGCTACACCTTC.

This sequence joins TRBV18 and TRBJ2-3; either TRBD1 or TRBD2 may fit D (5 bases each). CDR3 size: 15 residues. With 3 bases removed from V and 3 bases from J, the gap between germline ends came to 13 bases. Germline CDR1 and CDR2: KGHSH and LQKENI. This CDR3 reads CASSPVGDRTDTQYF. The CDR3 DNA is TGTGCCAGCTCACCGGTGGGGGATAGGACAGATACGCAGTATTTT.

J is TRBJ1-5 and V is TRBV7-2; D possibly corresponds to TRBD1 (6 bases). This CDR3 contains 13 residues. V was clipped by 2 bases and J by 4 bases, with 6 bases between them. Germline CDR1 is SGHTA and CDR2 is FQGNSA. In DNA, the CDR3 is TGTGCCAGCAGCTTACAGGGGAATCAGCCCCAGCATTTT. Its translation: CASSLQGNQPQHF.

CDR3 residues: CASSSPGTRKGEYQETQYF. CDR3 DNA: TGCGCCAGCAGCTCTCCTGGGACTAGAAAAGGGGAGTACCAAGAGACCCAGTACTTC. The rearrangement links TRBV4-1 to TRBJ2-5; the match to TRBD2 covers 8 bases. The CDR3 contains 19 residues. Germline loops: CDR1 MGHRA, CDR2 YSYEKL. The ends lost 5 bases at V and 0 bases at J; junction bases unmatched: 17.

V gene TRBV13 combines with J gene TRBJ1-1; TRBD1 matches at 10 bases. J was trimmed by 4 bases and V by 5 bases; bases with no gene match: 7. CDR1 PRHDT and CDR2 FYEKMQ come from the germline V gene (reference sequence). The CDR3 length is 15 residues. The CDR3 bases are TGTGCCAGCAGCGGGGACAGGGGCCGCGGCACTGAAGCTTTCTTT. The encoded protein is CASSGDRGRGTEAFF.

The rearrangement uses TRBV28 and TRBJ2-1, with unresolved D. Trimming removed 10 bases from V and 8 bases from J, with 12 bases in between. The CDR3 length is 11 residues. CDR1 and CDR2 (germline): MDHEN, SYDVKM. The CDR3 loop is CAINKLHEQFF. CDR3 bases: TGTGCCATCAATAAGCTGCATGAGCAGTTCTTC.

V and J are TRBV6-5 and TRBJ1-4; D remains ambiguous. The CDR3 runs to 13 residues. Trimming removed 8 bases from V and 8 bases from J, with 15 bases in between. Germline V gene data show CDR1 as MNHEY and CDR2 as SVGAGI. The DNA of the CDR3 is TGTGCCAGCCTAAGGTCGGGCGGGGAAAAACTGTTTTTT. It translates to CASLRSGGEKLFF.

This clone was observed a single time. This sequence joins TRBV10-3 and TRBJ1-1; possibly TRBD1 for D (5 bases). The CDR3 totals 13 residues. Trimming left V 7 bases short and J 1 base short, with 10 bases between. Germline CDR1 reads ENHRY; CDR2 reads SYGVKD. The CDR3, as DNA: TGTGCCATCACCCCCGACAGGAACACTGAAGCTTTCTTT. Residues: CAITPDRNTEAFF.

V usage is TRBV5-1 and J usage is TRBJ1-2; D might be TRBD1 (5 bases). Germline CDR1 is SGHRS and CDR2 is YFSETQ. Between the trimmed V and J ends, which lost 5 bases and 5 bases, there was a span of 19 bases. The CDR3 has 15 residues. The CDR3 sequence is CASSQRRVGGYGYTF. The CDR3, as DNA: TGCGCCAGCAGTCAACGGAGGGTTGGGGGGTATGGCTACACCTTC.

This clone was picked up one time. The chain carries TRBV21-1 and TRBJ2-7; the D call TRBD2 from the table was never checked on the DNA. TRBV21-1 counts as a pseudogene. The CDR3 has 17 amino acids. CDR3 sequence: CASSISSGTSGSYEQYF. The CDR3 coding sequence is TGTGCCAGCAGCATCTCCTCCGGGACTAGCGGCTCCTACGAGCAGTACTTC.

CDR3 in amino acids: CASSLGLTGGGYEKLFF. CDR3 nucleotide sequence: TGTGCCAGCAGCTTGGGGCTGACCGGCGGGGGTTACGAAAAACTGTTTTTT. This sequence joins TRBV7-9 and TRBJ1-4, with a possible D match to TRBD1 (5 bases). The length of the CDR3 is 17 residues. Trimming pared 3 bases from V and 8 bases from J, leaving 22 bases between. Per the germline V gene, CDR1 is SEHNR and CDR2 is FQNEAQ (reference sequence). Full variable domain (rest looked up from reference TRBV7-9 and TRBJ1-4): DTGVSQNPRHKITKRGQNVTFRCDPISEHNRLYWYRQTLGQGPEFLTYFQNEAQLEKSRLLSDRFSAERPKGSFSTLEIQRTEQGDSAMYLCASSLGLTGGGYEKLFFGSGTQLSVL.

This sequence joins TRBV9 and TRBJ2-7; D is possibly TRBD2 (5 bases). V dropped 4 bases and J dropped 7 bases, with 18 bases sitting between them. Germline CDR1 reads SGDLS; CDR2 reads YYNGEE. The CDR3 runs 14 residues. The CDR3 sequence is CASSPTPGEREQYF. CDR3 nucleotides: TGTGCCAGCAGCCCCACACCCGGGGAAAGGGAGCAGTACTTC.